These 12 T cell receptor beta chains were all obtained from the same sample, sequenced in a study of blood T cell repertoires in COVID-19. The assay was immunoSEQ multiplex PCR, and TCRdb's table has in-frame clones only and misses some. The profile covers more than 300,000 clones, with 92% appearing a single time and around 20% taken by the ten largest. Input material: PBMCs or T cells enriched from blood (not recorded which). The receptors here all came from a woman in her twenties or thirties who had recovered from COVID-19.

J is TRBJ2-3 and V is TRBV10-3, with 8 bases aligning to TRBD2. Germline V gene lookup returns CDR1 ENHRY and CDR2 SYGVKD. The CDR3 length is 14 residues. Trimming cost V 4 bases and J 5 bases; bases outside gene matches: 5. This chain's CDR3 is CAISVGRGGDTQYF. The CDR3 bases are TGTGCCATCAGTGTGGGTCGGGGGGGAGATACGCAGTATTTT.

The chain combines TRBV30 with TRBJ1-4; D perhaps matches TRBD1 (6 bases). Germline loops: CDR1 GTSNPN, CDR2 SVGIG (reference sequence). The CDR3 length is 16 residues. V was shortened by 0 bases and J by 3 bases, with 14 bases between the two germline ends. This CDR3 is CAWSVGSPGANEKLFF. CDR3 bases: TGTGCCTGGAGTGTAGGGAGCCCAGGGGCTAATGAAAAACTGTTTTTT. Filled out from reference TRBV30 and TRBJ1-4, the complete variable domain reads SQTIHQWPATLVQPVGSPLSLECTVEGTSNPNLYWYRQAAGRGLQLLFYSVGIGQISSEVPQNLSASRPQDRQFILSSKKLLLSDSGFYLCAWSVGSPGANEKLFFGSGTQLSVL.

The chain recombines TRBV4-1 with TRBJ2-7; maybe TRBD2 (6 bases). Germline V CDR1 and CDR2: MGHRA, YSYEKL. This CDR3 has 16 residues. V lost 7 bases and J 4 bases, leaving 23 bases between the germline ends. This CDR3 reads CASTPQRLAVIYEQYF. The DNA of the CDR3 is TGCGCCAGCACCCCTCAGAGGTTAGCGGTAATTTACGAGCAGTACTTC.

The gene calls are TRBV6-5 and TRBJ2-1; D perhaps matches TRBD2 (5 bases). Germline CDR1 is MNHEY and CDR2 is SVGAGI. Between the trimmed V and J ends, which lost 7 bases and 4 bases, there was a span of 11 bases. The CDR3 runs to 13 residues. CDR3 sequence: CASIQRGYNEQFF. In DNA, the CDR3 is TGTGCCAGCATTCAACGGGGATACAATGAGCAGTTCTTC.

V gene TRBV18 combines with J gene TRBJ1-5; D is undetermined. CDR3 length: 13 amino acids. Germline V gene sequence: CDR1 KGHSH, CDR2 LQKENI. With 5 bases removed from V and 3 bases from J, the gap between germline ends came to 8 bases. CDR3 DNA: TGTGCCAGCTCAGATTCAGTCAATCAGCCCCAGCATTTT. It yields the protein CASSDSVNQPQHF.

This chain joins TRBV6-2 or TRBV6-3 and TRBJ1-5; 8 positions match TRBD1. The V segment lost 5 bases and the J segment 4 bases; nucleotides outside the gene matches: 4. This CDR3 spans 14 amino acids. Looked up from germline, CDR1 is MNHEY and CDR2 is SVGEGT. The CDR3: CASSTRQGNQPQHF. The CDR3 coding sequence is TGTGCCAGCAGTACCCGACAGGGGAATCAGCCCCAGCATTTT.

The V gene is TRBV7-8, the J gene TRBJ1-2, with no clear D. The length of the CDR3 is 17 residues. The ends were cut back, 4 bases at V and 8 bases at J, with 26 bases in the middle. Germline CDR1 SGHVS, CDR2 FQNEAQ. The CDR3 here is CASSSGSRTALSSGYTF. The CDR3 DNA follows: TGTGCCAGCAGCTCGGGATCCCGGACGGCGCTCTCTTCGGGCTACACCTTC.

The rearrangement joins TRBV28 to TRBJ1-5; 9 bases align to TRBD1. The V and J ends lost 3 bases and 3 bases, in that order; junction bases with no gene match: 9. In germline, CDR1 is MDHEN, CDR2 SYDVKM. This CDR3 contains 17 residues. DNA for the CDR3: TGTGCCAGCAGTTTGGTCCTACAGGGGGCTGCCAATCAGCCCCAGCATTTT. It yields the protein CASSLVLQGAANQPQHF.

V usage is TRBV28 and J usage is TRBJ1-2; 9 bases are a match to TRBD1. Germline loops: CDR1 MDHEN, CDR2 SYDVKM. V trimming: 10 bases; J trimming: 6 bases; junction bases outside the gene matches: 12. This CDR3 region has 14 residues. This CDR3 reads CATSSRDRVDGYTF. The DNA for the CDR3 is TGTGCCACCTCGTCCCGGGACAGGGTCGATGGCTACACCTTC.

The gene calls are TRBV6-5 and TRBJ2-3; 9 nucleotides line up with TRBD1. Per the germline V gene, CDR1 is MNHEY and CDR2 is SVGAGI. The CDR3 is made up of 15 amino acids. V trimming: 0 bases; J trimming: 4 bases; junction bases outside the gene matches: 2. The CDR3 nucleotides are TGTGCCAGCAGTTACTCTGGGACAGGGTCAGATACGCAGTATTTT. Its protein is CASSYSGTGSDTQYF.

The chain is built from TRBV6-1 and TRBJ2-1; tentatively, D is TRBD1 (7 bases). Trimming cost V 2 bases and J 8 bases, with 16 bases left between them. Germline CDR1 MNHNS, CDR2 SASEGT. The CDR3 runs to 15 residues. The CDR3 nucleotides are TGTGCCAGCAGTGAAATCGGACCCAGGGGGGATGAGCAGTTCTTC. It encodes CASSEIGPRGDEQFF.

The chain combines TRBV7-8 with TRBJ2-7; maybe TRBD2 (5 bases). V was cut by 5 bases and J by 6 bases, with 11 bases left in between. This CDR3 has 12 residues. The germline V gene has CDR1 SGHVS and CDR2 FQNEAQ. The CDR3 spells CASSRVGGEQYF. DNA for the CDR3: TGTGCCAGCAGCAGGGTTGGAGGCGAGCAGTACTTC.